This T cell receptor (beta chain) appears in the sequencing data of a study of blood T cells in healthy people across ages. Combining a sample-barcoded 5' primer with a J-beta primer mix, a second PCR ran for roughly 7 to 12 cycles. TCRdb recomputed calls from the 5' RACE reads with MiXCR, one row per CDR3 protein. In the table there are roughly 550,000 distinct CDR3 sequences, approximately 25% of which are singletons. General study points: Older age coincided with a roughly linear decline in TCR beta diversity per million T cells.

The V gene lost 5 bases and the J gene lost 8 bases, with 15 bases spanning the gap. Germline CDR1 SQVTM, CDR2 ANQGSEA. The CDR3 is 12 amino acids. A note on this clonotype: Antigen specificity is unknown.

These data also featured in a second study, about T cells of mothers and their children.

The chain is built from TRBV29-1 and TRBJ1-1; D gene unclear. The source is a boy younger than 18 in good health. The sequencing input was blood. The CDR3 loop reads CSVSTGNAEAFF. CDR3 bases: TGCAGCGTTTCAACCGGGAATGCGGAAGCTTTCTTT.